This T cell receptor (beta chain) was found in a study of shared clonotypes between healthy human individuals. Regarding the study as a whole: Sampling involved blood alone; tissue repertoires likely differ. Sorted-subset sequencing was shown by rarefaction to be incomplete despite large depth. Several donors shared approximately 5% of their naive CD4 clonotypes.

The protocol was immunoSEQ multiplex PCR, while the TCRdb copy is restricted to in-frame clones and leaves out a portion. The sample yields 1.5 million to 2.5 million clones, about 95% seen once. Germline-derived CDR1 and CDR2 are SQVTM and ANQGSEA. This CDR3 is built from 14 residues. The V gene end was trimmed by 7 bases and the J gene end by 0 bases; junction bases not matched to a gene: 7. Worth noting for this clone: Its antigen is undetermined.

Naive CD8 cells were CD45RO-negative, positively selected for CCR7, excluding terminally differentiated effector memory CD45RA+ cells. Recent acute infections and vaccinations were absent in the healthy HIV-negative adult donors. The TCR sequence derives from a man aged 18-30 years in good health. The chain links TRBV29-1 to TRBJ2-7; 9 nucleotides align to TRBD2. Sequencing input: naive CD8+ T cells sorted from blood. In DNA, the CDR3 is TGCAGCGCTGAGACTAGCGGAAGCTCCTACGAGCAGTACTTC. Translating it yields CSAETSGSSYEQYF.